Below, 7 T cell receptor beta chains from the same sample are listed, as sequenced in a study of T-cell reconstitution after alpha-beta-depleted transplantation in children. TCRbeta library preparation incorporated unique molecular identifiers. TCRdb reprocessed the PCR reads with MiXCR, giving one entry per CDR3 protein. Of about 640,000 distinct CDR3 sequences in the sample, 10% to 15% were seen once. Sequencing used PBMCs, mostly from graft donor cells, obtained 360 days after TCRalphabeta/CD19-depleted stem cell transplant. The origin of the receptors is a male patient younger than 18 who had a stem cell transplant for acute myeloid leukemia, so the T cells may come from the graft donor.

V usage is TRBV5-4 and J usage is TRBJ2-7; 13 bases line up with TRBD2. Losses at the gene ends were 4 bases for V and 6 bases for J; bases not matched to a gene: 7. This CDR3 has 15 amino acids. CDR1 is SGHNT, CDR2 YYREEE, per germline (reference sequence). Here the CDR3 reads CASSLGLAGDLEQYF. The CDR3 DNA follows: TGTGCCAGCAGCCTAGGACTAGCGGGAGATCTCGAGCAGTACTTC.

This clonotype was found a few times. The CDR3, as DNA: TGCAGCGCTCGACAGGGGTTTGATCAGCCCCAGCATTTT. It specifies CSARQGFDQPQHF. The V and J genes are TRBV29-1 and TRBJ1-5; 8 bases are shared with TRBD1. Germline-derived CDR1 and CDR2 are SQVTM and ANQGSEA. V shed 7 bases, J shed 5 bases, and the junction held 7 bases outside the gene matches. This CDR3 has 13 residues. The full variable domain, rest sourced from reference TRBV29-1 and TRBJ1-5, is SAVISQKPSRDICQRGTSLTIQCQVDSQVTMMFWYRQQPGQSLTLIATANQGSEATYESGFVIDKFPISRPNLTFSTLTVSNMSPEDSSIYLCSARQGFDQPQHFGDGTRLSIL.

This clonotype was seen ten or more times. The genes are TRBV5-6 and TRBJ2-7; D possibly uses TRBD1 or TRBD2 (5 bases each). The CDR3 consists of 15 residues. Per the germline V gene, CDR1 is SGHDT and CDR2 is YYEEEE. Trimming took off 4 bases at V and 0 bases at J, with 14 bases between the two ends. CDR3 in DNA: TGTGCCAGCAGCGGGGGACGGCGCCACTCCTACGAGCAGTACTTC. Residues: CASSGGRRHSYEQYF.

The chain is built from TRBV6-5 and TRBJ2-7; 9 bases are a match to TRBD2. The CDR3 is made up of 14 amino acids. The ends lost 3 bases at V and 4 bases at J; junction bases unmatched: 4. CDR1 is MNHEY and CDR2 is SVGAGI in the germline V gene. In DNA, the CDR3 is TGTGCCAGCAGTTATTCAGCGGGAGGATACGAGCAGTACTTC. It encodes CASSYSAGGYEQYF.

This clonotype was recorded a few times. V usage is TRBV15 and J usage is TRBJ2-3; 8 nucleotides match TRBD2. Trimming at V came to 1 base and at J to 3 bases, leaving 6 bases not matched to a gene. CDR3 length: 16 amino acids. CDR1 is LNHNV, CDR2 YYDKDF, per germline (reference sequence). In DNA form, the CDR3 reads TGTGCCACCAGCAGAGTTCCGAGACTAGCGACAGATACGCAGTATTTT. Translating it yields CATSRVPRLATDTQYF.

This clonotype was detected a few times. The genes are TRBV20-1 and TRBJ2-2; TRBD2 matches at 9 bases. The CDR3 has 15 residues. V was pared by 5 bases and J by 5 bases, with 9 bases of the junction left unmatched. CDR1 is DFQATT and CDR2 is SNEGSKA in the germline V gene (reference sequence). The CDR3 loop reads CSAPRGAGGTGELFF. In DNA, the CDR3 is TGCAGTGCTCCCCGTGGAGCGGGAGGAACCGGGGAGCTGTTTTTT.

This clonotype was found a few times. The chain uses TRBV10-3 and TRBJ2-3, with D possibly being TRBD1 (5 bases). Trimming stripped 6 bases from V and 2 bases from J, with 15 bases between. The CDR3 extends over 15 amino acids. The germline CDR1 and CDR2 sequences are ENHRY and SYGVKD. This CDR3 reads CAIRNTSGNTDTQYF. CDR3 sequence (DNA): TGTGCCATCAGAAACACTTCAGGGAACACAGATACGCAGTATTTT.